Following are 14 T cell receptor beta chains from one sample sequenced in a study of identical twins. MiXCR was run by TCRdb on the 5' RACE reads, yielding one entry per CDR3 protein. The table includes hundreds of thousands of distinct CDR3 sequences, about 18% detected once. The same sample was also used in a study of T cells expressing NK-cell markers.

Input material: PBMCs. Receptor source: a young woman in good health.

The table lists this clonotype with a few counts. The chain carries TRBV12-3 or TRBV12-4 and TRBJ1-1; the match to TRBD1 covers 12 bases. J lost 4 bases, V lost 6 bases, and 9 bases had no gene match. This CDR3 contains 16 residues. CDR3 amino acids: CASRSRDRGLSTEAFF. The CDR3 region has the DNA TGTGCCAGCAGATCCCGGGACAGGGGGCTCAGCACTGAAGCTTTCTTT.

This clonotype appeared a few times. The V and J genes are TRBV20-1 and TRBJ1-6; D is undetermined. The CDR3 consists of 14 residues. Germline CDR1 is DFQATT and CDR2 is SNEGSKA (reference sequence). The V end lost 5 bases, the J end lost 7 bases, and 15 bases lay between the germline ends. The CDR3 nucleotides read TGCAGTGCTCCCCTGGAGTATGGGAATTCACCCCTCCACTTT. Amino acid sequence: CSAPLEYGNSPLHF.

J is TRBJ2-5 and V is TRBV24-1; D may be TRBD2 (7 bases). Germline V gene data show CDR1 as KGHDR and CDR2 as SFDVKD. Deletions cut 5 bases from V and 3 bases from J, with 9 bases between. The CDR3 contains 13 residues. Here the CDR3 reads CATSGGGKETQYF. In DNA form, the CDR3 reads TGTGCCACCAGTGGCGGGGGCAAAGAGACCCAGTACTTC.

The chain couples TRBV27 to TRBJ2-7; 7 bases agree with TRBD1. V was pared by 4 bases and J by 3 bases, with 9 bases of the junction left unmatched. The germline gives CDR1 MNHEY, CDR2 SMNVEV (reference sequence). This CDR3 has 15 amino acids. The CDR3 here is CASSSPGTANYEQYF. The CDR3 DNA is TGTGCCAGCAGTTCCCCCGGGACAGCAAACTACGAGCAGTACTTC.

The rearrangement links TRBV3-1 to TRBJ2-1, with D hard to call. Germline V gene data show CDR1 as LGHDT and CDR2 as YNNKEL (reference sequence). This CDR3 region has 13 residues. Trimming removed 0 bases from V and 12 bases from J, with 12 bases in between. In DNA, the CDR3 is TGTGCCAGCAGCCAAGACCGTGCAGGTGTGCAGTTCTTC. Its translation: CASSQDRAGVQFF.

CDR3 loop: CAIRPGLAVPGRKNEQFF. The CDR3 DNA reads as TGTGCCATCAGGCCGGGACTAGCGGTCCCGGGCCGGAAAAATGAGCAGTTCTTC. The gene calls are TRBV10-3 and TRBJ2-1; 11 positions match TRBD2. This CDR3 spans 18 amino acids. V gave up 6 bases and J gave up 7 bases; unmatched junction bases: 17. Germline assignment: CDR1 ENHRY and CDR2 SYGVKD.

The chain links TRBV30 to TRBJ2-1; possibly TRBD2 for D (5 bases). Trimming stripped 0 bases from V and 8 bases from J, with 17 bases between. Germline-derived CDR1 and CDR2 are GTSNPN and SVGIG (reference sequence). The length of the CDR3 is 15 residues. The CDR3 nucleotides read TGTGCCTGGAGTGTACGAGTGGGAGTAACCGATGAGCAGTTCTTC. This encodes CAWSVRVGVTDEQFF.

This clonotype turned up a few times. This chain links TRBV6-1 with TRBJ2-7; TRBD1 matches 7 bases. Trimming cost V 5 bases and J 3 bases; bases outside gene matches: 7. This CDR3 is 14 amino acids long. Germline V lookup: CDR1 MNHNS, CDR2 SASEGT. The CDR3 bases are TGTGCCAGCAGTCAAGGGGGCCAGGTCTACGAGCAGTACTTC. The encoded protein is CASSQGGQVYEQYF.

This rearrangement joins TRBV6-1 to TRBJ1-5, with 7 positions matching TRBD1. The CDR3 loop spans 16 amino acids. Per the germline V gene, CDR1 is MNHNS and CDR2 is SASEGT. V trimming: 11 bases; J trimming: 0 bases; junction bases outside the gene matches: 13. CDR3 sequence reads: CAGLGGGRGSNQPQHF. As DNA, the CDR3 is TGTGCCGGACTAGGGGGCGGAAGGGGTAGCAATCAGCCCCAGCATTTT.

This clonotype appeared many times. The chain combines TRBV5-5 with TRBJ1-5; D is unresolved. The CDR3 extends over 13 amino acids. The V end was cut by 0 bases, the J end by 5 bases, with 6 bases between. The germline gives CDR1 SGHKS, CDR2 YYEKEE (reference sequence). The CDR3 loop is CASSLVRDQPQHF. CDR3 sequence (DNA): TGTGCCAGCAGCTTGGTAAGAGATCAGCCCCAGCATTTT.

This clonotype was seen a few times. The chain employs TRBV10-3 and TRBJ2-3, with 7 bases lining up with TRBD2. V dropped 10 bases and J dropped 2; count of bases not matched to a gene: 6. This CDR3 spans 13 amino acids. Germline V gene lookup returns CDR1 ENHRY and CDR2 SYGVKD. CDR3 coding DNA: TGTGCCACAGCGGGACTCATCACAGATACGCAGTATTTT. Amino acid sequence: CATAGLITDTQYF.

The gene calls are TRBV7-6 and TRBJ1-4; tentative D call: TRBD1 (6 bases). Germline V CDR1 and CDR2: SGHVS, FNYEAQ. The CDR3 sequence is 13 residues long. V lost 3 bases to trimming and J lost 10 bases, with 12 bases between them. In DNA, the CDR3 is TGTGCCAGCAGCTTGGATCGAGGGGGAAAACTGTTTTTT. It translates to CASSLDRGGKLFF.

This clonotype was seen a handful of times. The chain is built from TRBV5-1 and TRBJ2-1; D unclear. Germline V gene data show CDR1 as SGHRS and CDR2 as YFSETQ. The CDR3 is made up of 15 amino acids. Trimming left V 0 bases short and J 1 base short, with 8 bases between. For the CDR3, the DNA is TGCGCCAGCAGCTTGGGGGCTATGTCCTACAATGAGCAGTTCTTC. Amino acids: CASSLGAMSYNEQFF.

This chain connects TRBV20-1 to TRBJ1-1; D possibly corresponds to TRBD1 (5 bases). Trimming took off 1 base at V and 0 bases at J, with 15 bases between the two ends. The germline V gene encodes CDR1 DFQATT and CDR2 SNEGSKA (reference sequence). The CDR3 extends over 16 amino acids. CDR3 sequence reads: CSARGGGGGMNTEAFF. In DNA, the CDR3 is TGCAGTGCTAGAGGGGGGGGTGGAGGGATGAACACTGAAGCTTTCTTT.